This T cell receptor (beta chain) comes out of a study of T-cell reconstitution after alpha-beta-depleted transplantation in children. Germline CDR1 reads MNHEY; CDR2 reads SVGAGI. There are 16 residues in the CDR3. Trimming shortened V by 5 bases and J by 4 bases, and 18 bases separated the two germline ends. A note on this clonotype: No antigen is known for it.

Study-wide results and limits: Some patients' high day-60 TCRbeta diversity was attributed to recipient cells surviving conditioning. The study reportedly traced alpha-beta T cells about two months after transplant to several hundred expanded graft clones. Newly generated T cells supplied most T-cell counts and diversity one year post-transplant.

During its preparation, the TCRbeta library received unique molecular identifiers. MiXCR was run by TCRdb on the PCR reads, yielding one entry per CDR3 protein. The repertoire holds about 580,000 distinct CDR3 sequences, with more than 20% as singletons. This sample comprised PBMCs, mostly from graft donor cells, obtained 360 days after TCRalphabeta/CD19-depleted stem cell transplant. The chain links TRBV6-5 to TRBJ1-5; the D is unclear. This sequence originates from a boy in the first two years of life who had a stem cell transplant for acute myeloid leukemia, so the T cells may come from the graft donor. The CDR3 sequence: CASSNWEAWRNQPQHF. CDR3 nucleotide sequence: TGTGCCAGCAGTAACTGGGAGGCTTGGAGGAATCAGCCCCAGCATTTT.